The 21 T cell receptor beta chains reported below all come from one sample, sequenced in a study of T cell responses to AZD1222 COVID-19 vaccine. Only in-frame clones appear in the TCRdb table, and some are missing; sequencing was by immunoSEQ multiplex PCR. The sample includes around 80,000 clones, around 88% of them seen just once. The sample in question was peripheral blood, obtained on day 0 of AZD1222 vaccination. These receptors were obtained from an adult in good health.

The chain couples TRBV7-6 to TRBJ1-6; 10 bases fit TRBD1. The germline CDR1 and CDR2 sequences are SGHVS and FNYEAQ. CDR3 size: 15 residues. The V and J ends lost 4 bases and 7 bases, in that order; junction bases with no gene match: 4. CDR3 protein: CASSSGTGVNSPLHF. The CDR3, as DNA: TGTGCCAGCAGCTCCGGGACAGGGGTCAATTCACCCCTCCACTTT.

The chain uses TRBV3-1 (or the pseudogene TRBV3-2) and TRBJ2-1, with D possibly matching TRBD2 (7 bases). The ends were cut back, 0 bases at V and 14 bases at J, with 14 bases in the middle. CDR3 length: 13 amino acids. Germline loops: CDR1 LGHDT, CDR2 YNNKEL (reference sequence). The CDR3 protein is CASSQEGLGGEFF. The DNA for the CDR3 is TGTGCCAGCAGCCAAGAAGGGCTAGGGGGGGAGTTCTTC.

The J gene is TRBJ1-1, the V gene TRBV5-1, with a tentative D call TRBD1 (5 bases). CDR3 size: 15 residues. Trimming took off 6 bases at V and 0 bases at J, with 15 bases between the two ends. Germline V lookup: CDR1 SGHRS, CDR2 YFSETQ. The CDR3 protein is CASKGGAGMNTEAFF. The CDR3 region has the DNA TGCGCCAGCAAAGGCGGGGCGGGGATGAACACTGAAGCTTTCTTT.

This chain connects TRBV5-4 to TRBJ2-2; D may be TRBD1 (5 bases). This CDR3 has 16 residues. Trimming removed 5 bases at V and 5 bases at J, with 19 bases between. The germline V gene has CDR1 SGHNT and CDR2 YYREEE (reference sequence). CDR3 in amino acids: CASRTASGAITGELFF. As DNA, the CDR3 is TGTGCCAGCAGGACCGCGAGTGGGGCCATTACCGGGGAGCTGTTTTTT.

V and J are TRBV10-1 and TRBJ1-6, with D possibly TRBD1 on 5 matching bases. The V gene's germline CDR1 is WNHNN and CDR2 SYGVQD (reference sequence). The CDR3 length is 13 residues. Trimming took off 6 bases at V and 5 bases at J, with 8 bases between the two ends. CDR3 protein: CASRGQNNSPLHF. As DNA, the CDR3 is TGCGCCAGCAGAGGACAAAATAATTCACCCCTCCACTTT.

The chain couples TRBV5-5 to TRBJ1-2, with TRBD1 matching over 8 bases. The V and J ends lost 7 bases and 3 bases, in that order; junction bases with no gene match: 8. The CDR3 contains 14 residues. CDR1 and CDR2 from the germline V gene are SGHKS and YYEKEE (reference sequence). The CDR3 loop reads CASLRQTGDYGYTF. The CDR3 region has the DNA TGTGCCAGCCTCAGACAGACAGGGGACTATGGCTACACCTTC.

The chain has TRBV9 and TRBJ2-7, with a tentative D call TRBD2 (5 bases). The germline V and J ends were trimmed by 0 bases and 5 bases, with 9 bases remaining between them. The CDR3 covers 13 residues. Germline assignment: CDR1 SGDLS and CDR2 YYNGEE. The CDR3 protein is CASSVAPGNEQYF. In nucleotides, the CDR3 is TGTGCCAGCAGCGTAGCGCCGGGAAACGAGCAGTACTTC.

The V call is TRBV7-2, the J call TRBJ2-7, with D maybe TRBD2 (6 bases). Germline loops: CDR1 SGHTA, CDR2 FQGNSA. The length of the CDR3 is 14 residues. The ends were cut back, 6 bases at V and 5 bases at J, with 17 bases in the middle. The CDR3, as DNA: TGTGCCAGCAGGAAAGGGCAGGAGGGCGACGAGCAGTACTTC. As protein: CASRKGQEGDEQYF.

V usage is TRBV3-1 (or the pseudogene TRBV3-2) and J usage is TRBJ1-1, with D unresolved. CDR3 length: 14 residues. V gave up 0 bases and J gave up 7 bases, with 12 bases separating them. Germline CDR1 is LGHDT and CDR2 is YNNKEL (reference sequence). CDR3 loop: CASSQDLGNLEAFF. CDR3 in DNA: TGTGCCAGCAGCCAAGATCTCGGTAACCTTGAAGCTTTCTTT.

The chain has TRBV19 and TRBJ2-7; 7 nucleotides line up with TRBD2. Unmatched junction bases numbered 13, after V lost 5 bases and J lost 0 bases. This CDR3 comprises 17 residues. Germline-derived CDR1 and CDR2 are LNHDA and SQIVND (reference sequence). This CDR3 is CASSVPLGRHYSYEQYF. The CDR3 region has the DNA TGTGCCAGTAGTGTCCCTCTCGGGAGGCATTACTCCTACGAGCAGTACTTC.

The CDR3 DNA reads TGTGCCAGCGACGGGACAGGCAATCAGCCCCAGCATTTT. This sequence encodes CASDGTGNQPQHF. The chain combines TRBV2 with TRBJ1-5; 7 positions match TRBD1. Per germline, CDR1 SNHLY and CDR2 FYNNEI. This CDR3 is built from 13 residues. J was trimmed by 2 bases and V by 8 bases; bases with no gene match: 3.

In DNA, the CDR3 is TGTGCCAGCACCTCTCTTTACAATGAGCAGTTCTTC. This sequence encodes CASTSLYNEQFF. This rearrangement joins TRBV12-3 or TRBV12-4 to TRBJ2-1; no firm D call. V was trimmed by 7 bases and J by 4 bases, leaving 8 bases between them. This CDR3 comprises 12 residues.

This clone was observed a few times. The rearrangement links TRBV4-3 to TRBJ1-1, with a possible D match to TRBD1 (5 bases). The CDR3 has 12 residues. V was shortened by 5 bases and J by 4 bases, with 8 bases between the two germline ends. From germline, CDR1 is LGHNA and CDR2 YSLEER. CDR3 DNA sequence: TGCGCCAGCAGCGCTGGGGGCACTGAAGCTTTCTTT. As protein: CASSAGGTEAFF.

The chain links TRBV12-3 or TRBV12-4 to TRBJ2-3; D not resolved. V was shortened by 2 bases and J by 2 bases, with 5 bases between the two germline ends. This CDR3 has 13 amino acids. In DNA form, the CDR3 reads TGTGCCAGCAGTTTAAGTCTCACAGATACGCAGTATTTT. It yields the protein CASSLSLTDTQYF.

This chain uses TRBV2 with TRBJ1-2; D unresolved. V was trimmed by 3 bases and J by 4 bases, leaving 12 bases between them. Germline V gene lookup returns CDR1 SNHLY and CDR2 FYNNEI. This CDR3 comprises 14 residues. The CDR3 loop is CASSDLRTSYGYTF. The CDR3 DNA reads TGTGCCAGCAGTGACCTCAGGACCAGCTATGGCTACACCTTC. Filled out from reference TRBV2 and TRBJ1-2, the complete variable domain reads EPEVTQTPSHQVTQMGQEVILRCVPISNHLYFYWYRQILGQKVEFLVSFYNNEISEKSEIFDDQFSVERPDGSNFTLKIRSTKLEDSAMYFCASSDLRTSYGYTFGSGTRLTVV.

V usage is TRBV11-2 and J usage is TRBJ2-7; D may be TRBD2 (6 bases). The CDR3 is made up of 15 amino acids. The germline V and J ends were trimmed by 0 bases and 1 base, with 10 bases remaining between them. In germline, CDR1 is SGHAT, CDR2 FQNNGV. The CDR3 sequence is CASSLEGGESYEQYF. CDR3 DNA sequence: TGTGCCAGCAGCTTAGAGGGGGGAGAATCCTACGAGCAGTACTTC. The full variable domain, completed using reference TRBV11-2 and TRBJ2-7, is EAGVAQSPRYKIIEKRQSVAFWCNPISGHATLYWYQQILGQGPKLLIQFQNNGVVDDSQLPKDRFSAERLKGVDSTLKIQPAKLEDSAVYLCASSLEGGESYEQYFGPGTRLTVT.

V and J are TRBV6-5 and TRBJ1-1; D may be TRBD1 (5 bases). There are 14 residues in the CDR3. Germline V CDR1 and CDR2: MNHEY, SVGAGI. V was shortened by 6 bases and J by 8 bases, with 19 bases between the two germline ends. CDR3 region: CASSLLEGRKEAFF. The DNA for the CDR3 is TGTGCCAGCAGCCTCCTCGAGGGACGGAAAGAAGCTTTCTTT.

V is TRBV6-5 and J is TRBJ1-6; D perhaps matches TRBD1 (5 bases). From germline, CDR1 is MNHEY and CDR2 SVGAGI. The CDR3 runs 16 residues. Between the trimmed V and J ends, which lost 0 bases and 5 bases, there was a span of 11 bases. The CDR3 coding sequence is TGTGCCAGCAGTTACTCGAGGACATACGATAATTCACCCCTCCACTTT. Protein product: CASSYSRTYDNSPLHF.

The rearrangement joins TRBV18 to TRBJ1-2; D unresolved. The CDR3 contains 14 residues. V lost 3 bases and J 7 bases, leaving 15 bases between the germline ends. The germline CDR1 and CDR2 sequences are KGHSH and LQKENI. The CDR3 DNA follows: TGTGCCAGCTCACCCCCGCTGGATGCGGCTGGCTACACCTTC. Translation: CASSPPLDAAGYTF.

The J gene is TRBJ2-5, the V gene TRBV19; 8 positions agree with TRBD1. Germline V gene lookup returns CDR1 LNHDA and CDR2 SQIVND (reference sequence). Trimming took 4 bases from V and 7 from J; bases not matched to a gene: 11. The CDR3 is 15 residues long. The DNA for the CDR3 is TGTGCCAGTAGTAAGGGGACAGGTCCGGTCGTGACCCAGTACTTC. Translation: CASSKGTGPVVTQYF.

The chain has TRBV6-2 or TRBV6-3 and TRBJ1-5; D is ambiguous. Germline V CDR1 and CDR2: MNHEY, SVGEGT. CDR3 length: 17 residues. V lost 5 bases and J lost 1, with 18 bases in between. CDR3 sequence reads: CASSLIMGPASNQPQHF. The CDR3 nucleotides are TGTGCCAGCAGTCTCATCATGGGCCCCGCCAGCAATCAGCCCCAGCATTTT.